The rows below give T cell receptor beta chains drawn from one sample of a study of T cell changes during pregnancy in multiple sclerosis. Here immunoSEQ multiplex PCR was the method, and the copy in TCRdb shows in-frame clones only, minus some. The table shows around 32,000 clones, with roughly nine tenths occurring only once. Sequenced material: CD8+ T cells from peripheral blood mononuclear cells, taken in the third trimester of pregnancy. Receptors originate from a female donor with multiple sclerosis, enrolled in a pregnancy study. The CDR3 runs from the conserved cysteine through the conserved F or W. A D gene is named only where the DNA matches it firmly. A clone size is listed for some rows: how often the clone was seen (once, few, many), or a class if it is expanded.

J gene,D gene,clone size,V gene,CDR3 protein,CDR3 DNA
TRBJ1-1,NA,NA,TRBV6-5,CASSYLGNTEAFF,TGTGCCAGCAGTTACCTAGGTAACACTGAAGCTTTCTTT
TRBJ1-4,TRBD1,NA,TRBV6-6,CASRSTGGATNEKLFF,TGTGCCAGCAGATCGACAGGGGGCGCGACTAATGAAAAACTGTTTTTT
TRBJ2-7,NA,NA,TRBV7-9,CASSLQGSPYEQYF,TGTGCCAGCAGCTTACAGGGGAGCCCCTACGAGCAGTACTTC
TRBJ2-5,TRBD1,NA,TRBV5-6,CASSFGTGKQETQYF,TGTGCCAGCAGCTTTGGGACAGGCAAACAAGAGACCCAGTACTTC
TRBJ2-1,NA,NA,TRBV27,CASRTESSYNEQFF,TGTGCCAGCAGGACTGAAAGCTCCTACAATGAGCAGTTCTTC
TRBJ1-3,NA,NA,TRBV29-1,CSVEISNTIYF,TGCAGCGTTGAAATTAGCAACACCATATATTTT
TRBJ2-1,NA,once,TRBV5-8,CASSPGQFYNEQFF,TGTGCCAGCAGCCCTGGACAGTTTTACAATGAGCAGTTCTTC
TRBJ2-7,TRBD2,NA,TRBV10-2,CASSGGRAETSGRSPYEQYF,TGCGCCAGCAGTGGGGGGAGGGCTGAGACTAGCGGGAGGAGTCCCTACGAGCAGTACTTC
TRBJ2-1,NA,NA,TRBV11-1,CASSHTSRPYNEQFF,TGTGCCAGCAGTCATACTAGTCGCCCCTACAATGAGCAGTTCTTC
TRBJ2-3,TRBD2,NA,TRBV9,CASSVDGRATDTQYF,TGTGCCAGCAGCGTAGACGGGAGGGCCACAGATACGCAGTATTTT
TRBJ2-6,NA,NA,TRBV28,CASSSSMTGLDLLPLAGANVLTF,TGTGCCAGCAGTTCGTCTATGACAGGACTGGATCTACTCCCTCTGGCAGGGGCCAACGTCCTGACTTTC
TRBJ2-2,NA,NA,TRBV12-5,CASALAGAGELFF,TGTGCTAGTGCTTTGGCCGGGGCCGGGGAGCTGTTTTTT
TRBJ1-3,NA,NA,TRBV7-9,CASSRRGGLDSGNTIYF,TGTGCCAGCAGCCGACGCGGGGGACTTGATTCAGGAAACACCATATATTTT
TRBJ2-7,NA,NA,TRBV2,CASSESRSSTYEQYF,TGTGCCAGCAGTGAATCGAGGTCAAGCACCTACGAGCAGTACTTC
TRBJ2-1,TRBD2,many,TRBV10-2,CASTQTSGISNEQFF,TGCGCCAGCACTCAGACTAGCGGGATTAGTAATGAGCAGTTCTTC
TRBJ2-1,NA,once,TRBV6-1,CASSAGKSYNEQFF,TGTGCCAGCAGTGCCGGGAAGTCCTACAATGAGCAGTTCTTC
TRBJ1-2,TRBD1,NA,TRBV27,CASSSGQGLSNYGYTF,TGTGCCAGCAGTTCGGGACAGGGGCTAAGTAACTATGGCTACACCTTC
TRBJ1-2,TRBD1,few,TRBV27,CASSRTGHYGYTF,TGTGCCAGCAGTCGGACAGGGCACTATGGCTACACCTTC
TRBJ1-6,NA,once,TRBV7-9,CASSRSSLHF,TGTGCCAGCAGCCGAAGTAGCCTCCACTTT
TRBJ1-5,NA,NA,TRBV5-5,CASSLTGSLSNQPQHF,TGTGCCAGCAGCTTGACGGGGAGTCTTAGCAATCAGCCCCAGCATTTT
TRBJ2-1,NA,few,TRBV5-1,CASSLDPPGVSYNEQFF,TGCGCCAGCAGCTTGGACCCTCCCGGGGTCTCCTACAATGAGCAGTTCTTC
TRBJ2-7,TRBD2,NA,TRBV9,CASSASGSSSYEQYF,TGTGCCAGCAGCGCTAGCGGGAGCTCCTCCTACGAGCAGTACTTC
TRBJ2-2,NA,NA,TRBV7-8,CASSEGAGELFF,TGTGCCAGCAGCGAAGGGGCCGGGGAGCTGTTTTTT
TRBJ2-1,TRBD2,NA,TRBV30,CAWGEAGGPKNEQFF,TGTGCCTGGGGCGAGGCGGGGGGGCCTAAAAATGAGCAGTTCTTC
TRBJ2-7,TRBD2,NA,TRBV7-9,CASDITSGSYEQYF,TGTGCCAGCGATATAACTAGCGGATCCTACGAGCAGTACTTC
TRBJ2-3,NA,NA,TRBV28,CASSFDFSTDTQYF,TGTGCCAGCAGTTTTGACTTTAGCACAGATACGCAGTATTTT
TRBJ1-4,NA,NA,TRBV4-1,CASSPSQRGATNEKLFF,TGCGCCAGCAGCCCCTCCCAACGGGGAGCAACTAATGAAAAACTGTTTTTT
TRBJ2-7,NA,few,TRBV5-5,CASSPNEGTVWEQYF,TGTGCCAGCAGCCCGAATGAGGGCACAGTTTGGGAGCAGTACTTC
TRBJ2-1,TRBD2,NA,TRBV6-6,CASSSGLATNNEQFF,TGTGCCAGCAGTTCTGGACTAGCCACAAACAATGAGCAGTTCTTC
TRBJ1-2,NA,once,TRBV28,CASSPPTGGRFGYTF,TGTGCCAGCAGTCCCCCGACGGGGGGCCGTTTTGGCTACACCTTC
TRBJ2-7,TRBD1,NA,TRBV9,CASSVSGTGGNEQYF,TGTGCCAGCAGCGTTTCCGGGACAGGGGGCAACGAGCAGTACTTC